This TCR beta chain stems from a study of post-analysis software for immune sequencing data. About the study: Patients with relapsing-remitting, secondary progressive and progressive-relapsing multiple sclerosis courses were all represented. Findings and caveats of the study: For normalized Chao1 diversity, multiple sclerosis patients scored significantly lower than controls did. Strong co-clustering by F measure was evident for samples that had been prepared in the same batch.

Libraries were made from TCR beta cDNA, and they carried unique molecular identifiers. With about 0.9 to 11 million T cells as the source, a few hundred thousand cDNA molecules resulted. In TCRdb, the PCR reads were re-called with MiXCR into one record per CDR3 protein. Of about 570,000 distinct CDR3 sequences in the sample, about a third were seen once. As to this clonotype: What it binds is unknown.

This receptor was taken from a girl aged 2-17 years with multiple sclerosis. Sequenced sample: blood.

The DNA for the CDR3 is TGCAGCGTGGCTACCGGGGCCGATAATTCACCCCTCCACTTT. Encoded protein: CSVATGADNSPLHF. V usage is TRBV29-1 and J usage is TRBJ1-6, with a tentative D call TRBD1 (5 bases). Germline V gives CDR1 SQVTM, CDR2 ANQGSEA. This CDR3 has 14 amino acids. Trimming removed 6 bases from V and 5 bases from J, with 14 bases in between.